A selection of T cell receptor beta chains follows, all from one sample in a study of blood T cell repertoires in COVID-19. Generated by immunoSEQ multiplex PCR, the TCRdb table keeps only in-frame clones and is missing some. The repertoire has roughly 160,000 clones, roughly 83% of them found once; the top ten carry 13%. Material: PBMCs or T cells enriched from blood (not recorded which). The receptors were gathered from a woman aged 60 to 75 who had recovered from COVID-19. CDR3s include the opening cysteine and the closing phenylalanine or tryptophan. The D gene is left open where the match is weak. Not all rows give a size; the values are once, few, many and, for expanded clones, a class.

TRBJ1-1 | TRBD1 | TRBV5-8 | NA | CASSPGQANTEAFF | TGTGCCAGCAGCCCGGGACAGGCGAACACTGAAGCTTTCTTT
TRBJ1-2 | TRBD1 | TRBV7-9 | NA | CASSLGGQYGYTF | TGTGCCAGCAGCCTCGGGGGACAGTATGGCTACACCTTC
TRBJ2-1 | NA | TRBV7-9 | once | CASSLERSSSYNEQFF | TGTGCCAGCAGCTTGGAGAGGAGCAGCTCCTACAATGAGCAGTTCTTC
TRBJ1-2 | NA | TRBV7-2 | NA | CASSPVSGESYGYTF | TGTGCCAGCAGCCCAGTTTCGGGGGAAAGCTATGGCTACACCTTC
TRBJ2-2 | NA | TRBV4-2 | once | CASSQLASTNTGELFF | TGTGCCAGCAGCCAACTCGCCAGTACGAACACCGGGGAGCTGTTTTTT
TRBJ2-5 | TRBD2 | TRBV18 | NA | CASSPAGGRETQYF | TGTGCCAGCTCACCGGCGGGAGGCCGAGAGACCCAGTACTTC
TRBJ1-2 | TRBD1 | TRBV4-1 | NA | CASSAGQGQPHGYTF | TGCGCCAGCAGCGCGGGACAGGGCCAACCCCATGGCTACACCTTC
TRBJ2-1 | TRBD2 | TRBV19 | NA | CASSSGRASYNEQFF | TGTGCCAGTAGTAGCGGGAGGGCCTCCTACAATGAGCAGTTCTTC
TRBJ2-5 | TRBD1 | TRBV5-1 | NA | CASREGQGETQYF | TGCGCCAGCAGGGAGGGACAGGGGGAGACCCAGTACTTC
TRBJ2-5 | NA | TRBV28 | NA | CASSLMAGVVETQYF | TGTGCCAGCAGTCTAATGGCAGGGGTGGTGGAGACCCAGTACTTC
TRBJ2-1 | TRBD2 | TRBV5-1 | NA | CASSLGLIAGGPAYNEQFF | TGCGCCAGCAGCTTGGGCCTAATAGCGGGAGGGCCGGCCTACAATGAGCAGTTCTTC
TRBJ2-2 | TRBD2 | TRBV3-1/TRBV3-2 | NA | CASSLLGGLAGSRAGELFF | TGTGCCAGCAGCCTCCTCGGGGGACTAGCGGGTTCAAGGGCCGGGGAGCTGTTTTTT
TRBJ1-1 | NA | TRBV4-2 | NA | CASSSQTENTEAFF | TGTGCCAGCAGCTCGCAGACAGAGAACACTGAAGCTTTCTTT
TRBJ2-7 | NA | TRBV21-1 | NA | CASGGTSHREQYF | TGTGCCAGCGGTGGGACTAGCCATCGCGAGCAGTACTTC
TRBJ2-5 | NA | TRBV4-1 | NA | CASSQVSGETQYF | TGCGCCAGCAGCCAAGTTAGCGGAGAGACCCAGTACTTC
TRBJ2-2 | NA | TRBV7-9 | NA | CASSSNMNTGELFF | TGTGCCAGCAGCTCAAACATGAACACCGGGGAGCTGTTTTTT
TRBJ2-5 | TRBD1 | TRBV5-1 | NA | CASSLQGQGASQETQYF | TGCGCCAGCAGCTTGCAGGGACAGGGGGCCTCCCAAGAGACCCAGTACTTC
TRBJ2-3 | TRBD1 | TRBV5-1 | NA | CASSLGTGAADTQYF | TGCGCCAGCAGCTTAGGGACAGGGGCAGCAGATACGCAGTATTTT
TRBJ2-5 | TRBD2 | TRBV9 | once | CASNQGASSGGGLPQYF | TGTGCCAGCAACCAGGGAGCCTCTAGCGGGGGGGGCCTCCCCCAGTACTTC
TRBJ1-4 | TRBD1 | TRBV15 | NA | CATSGRQGGDGEKLFF | TGTGCCACCAGCGGGAGACAGGGGGGGGATGGTGAAAAACTGTTTTTT
TRBJ2-5 | NA | TRBV5-4 | once | CASSRTESGTQYF | TGTGCCAGCAGCCGGACAGAGTCGGGGACCCAGTACTTC
TRBJ1-5 | NA | TRBV18 | NA | CASSPQGNQPQHF | TGTGCCAGCTCACCGCAGGGGAATCAGCCCCAGCATTTT
TRBJ1-1 | NA | TRBV11-2 | NA | CASSLDGGDTEAFF | TGTGCCAGCAGCTTAGATGGGGGGGACACTGAAGCTTTCTTT
TRBJ2-3 | NA | TRBV28 | NA | CASSWGGTSTDTQYF | TGTGCCAGCAGTTGGGGCGGAACTAGCACAGATACGCAGTATTTT
TRBJ1-1 | NA | TRBV5-4 | few | CASSSSRQPTEAFF | TGTGCCAGCAGCTCGTCCAGACAGCCCACTGAAGCTTTCTTT
TRBJ2-1 | NA | TRBV19 | NA | CASSIGHYEGNEQFF | TGTGCCAGTAGTATAGGTCACTATGAAGGCAATGAGCAGTTCTTC
TRBJ2-7 | TRBD1 | TRBV15 | NA | CATKIDRGNYEQYF | TGTGCCACCAAGATTGACAGGGGGAATTACGAGCAGTACTTC
TRBJ1-6 | NA | TRBV11-2 | once | CASSLDRWTWGNSPLHF | TGTGCCAGCAGCTTAGATCGGTGGACATGGGGAAATTCACCCCTCCACTTT
TRBJ1-2 | TRBD1 | TRBV7-2 | NA | CASSLGGTGTYGYTF | TGTGCCAGCAGCTTAGGAGGGACAGGGACCTATGGCTACACCTTC
TRBJ2-5 | TRBD2 | TRBV20-1 | NA | CSASRDGTTIQETQYF | TGCAGTGCTAGTAGAGACGGGACTACGATCCAAGAGACCCAGTACTTC
TRBJ1-4 | NA | TRBV4-2 | NA | CASSQSGTTNEKLFF | TGTGCCAGCAGCCAGTCCGGGACAACTAATGAAAAACTGTTTTTT
TRBJ2-6 | NA | TRBV4-1 | NA | CASSQAGYLPGANVLTF | TGCGCCAGCAGCCAAGCAGGGTACCTTCCTGGGGCCAACGTCCTGACTTTC
TRBJ1-5 | NA | TRBV7-2 | once | CASSLGWASNQPQHF | TGTGCCAGCAGCTTAGGGTGGGCTAGCAATCAGCCCCAGCATTTT
TRBJ2-5 | TRBD2 | TRBV28 | NA | CASSFLGLADEGQETQYF | TGTGCCAGCAGTTTCCTAGGACTAGCGGATGAAGGTCAAGAGACCCAGTACTTC